Listed below are T cell receptor beta chains from one sample, sequenced in a study of shared clonotypes between healthy human individuals. Only in-frame clones appear in the TCRdb table, and some are missing; sequencing was by immunoSEQ multiplex PCR. The data contain over a million clones, approximately 80% of them singletons. The specimen sequenced was memory CD4+ T cells from PBMCs. The receptors were sampled from a man aged 18-30 years in good health. Some clones in this sample may be carry-over from other donors' samples. The CDR3 runs from the conserved cysteine through the conserved F or W. A D gene is named only where the DNA matches it firmly. Clone sizes are given selectively: once, few, many, or a class where the clone is expanded.

D gene,J gene,V gene,clone size,CDR3 DNA,CDR3 protein
.,TRBJ2-5,TRBV18,.,TGTGCCAGCTCACCCACAACCGAGGGAGAGACCCAGTACTTC,CASSPTTEGETQYF
.,TRBJ2-7,TRBV11-3,.,TGTGCCAGCAGCTTAGCGCCGTCCTACGAGCAGTACTTC,CASSLAPSYEQYF
.,TRBJ2-2,TRBV27,.,TGTGCCAGCAGTTTAGGGGGGCGTGACACCGGGGAGCTGTTTTTT,CASSLGGRDTGELFF
.,TRBJ2-2,TRBV21-1,.,TGTGCCAGCAGCTCAACCTACCGGACTAACACCGGGGAGCTGTTTTTT,CASSSTYRTNTGELFF
.,TRBJ2-3,TRBV5-1,.,TGCGCCAGCAGCTCCCCCACACTGAGCACAGATACGCAGTATTTT,CASSSPTLSTDTQYF
.,TRBJ2-5,TRBV2,.,TGTGCCAGCAGCGGAAGTTCAGGGACGAACACCCAGTACTTC,CASSGSSGTNTQYF
TRBD2,TRBJ2-1,TRBV4-1,.,TGCGCCAGCAGCCAACCCTATCGGGAGGCGGCCTACAATGAGCAGTTCTTC,CASSQPYREAAYNEQFF
.,TRBJ2-1,TRBV1,.,TGCACCTCGGGGTTAAGCGAGCAGTTCTTC,CTSGLSEQFF
TRBD2,TRBJ2-1,TRBV7-2,.,TGTGCCAGCAGCTCGACTAGCGGGAGGTCATCGGATGAGCAGTTCTTC,CASSSTSGRSSDEQFF
.,TRBJ2-4,TRBV4-1,.,TGCGCCAGCAGCCAAGACCGGGCCGACAGTAAGGAGATCGCGGGAAACATTCAGTACTTC,CASSQDRADSKEIAGNIQYF
TRBD1,TRBJ2-6,TRBV4-3,.,TGCGCCAGCAGCCTAGGGACAGGGGGCGCTGGGGCCAACGTCCTGACTTTC,CASSLGTGGAGANVLTF
TRBD2,TRBJ2-5,TRBV9,.,TGTGCCAGCAGCCCATCGACTAGCGGGAGAGAGACCCAGTACTTC,CASSPSTSGRETQYF
.,TRBJ2-1,TRBV11-2,once,TGTGCCAGCAGCCTAGGGGTGCGAAGTGAGCAGTTCTTC,CASSLGVRSEQFF
.,TRBJ1-5,TRBV7-8,once,TGTGCCAGCAGCTTAGGAGGACAGCCCCAGCATTTT,CASSLGGQPQHF
.,TRBJ1-1,TRBV7-9,.,TGTGCCAGCAGCCCCCTGAGGAACAGGGACACTGAAGCTTTCTTT,CASSPLRNRDTEAFF
.,TRBJ1-2,TRBV5-1,.,TGCGCCAGCAGCTTGGCCTATTTGCAGGGAGGAGGCTACACCTTC,CASSLAYLQGGGYTF
.,TRBJ2-5,TRBV9,.,TGTGCCAGCAGCCAGACAGGAGGGAATGGGGAGACCCAGTACTTC,CASSQTGGNGETQYF
.,TRBJ2-1,TRBV27,.,TGTGCCAGCAGCCCTAGCTACAGCTCCTACAATGAGCAGTTCTTC,CASSPSYSSYNEQFF
.,TRBJ2-7,TRBV7-2,.,TGTGCCAGCAGCTTAGCGGGCCAGTACTACGAGCAGTACTTC,CASSLAGQYYEQYF
.,TRBJ2-4,TRBV6-5,.,TGTGCCAGCAGTTACTGGGGCAGGGATAGCATTCAGTACTTC,CASSYWGRDSIQYF
TRBD2,TRBJ2-7,TRBV5-1,.,TGCGCCAGCAGCTTGGCCCCGGCTAGCGGGACCCACGAGCAGTACTTC,CASSLAPASGTHEQYF
.,TRBJ1-1,TRBV7-3,once,TGTGCCAGCAGCGCCGGACGGACGAACACTGAAGCTTTCTTT,CASSAGRTNTEAFF
.,TRBJ2-4,TRBV5-1,.,TGCGCCAGCAGCTTGGAACAGGGTTGGAACATTCAGTACTTC,CASSLEQGWNIQYF
TRBD1,TRBJ1-2,TRBV7-2,.,TGTGCCAGCAGCCCAGGCCGGGACAGGGGTCGGGGCTACACCTTC,CASSPGRDRGRGYTF
.,TRBJ2-7,TRBV6-5,.,TGTGCCAGCACCTTAACCCAGGGTCCGGGCGAGCAGTACTTC,CASTLTQGPGEQYF
TRBD1,TRBJ2-1,TRBV28,.,TGTGCCAGCAGACTGACAGGGGGGAGGATCAATGAGCAGTTCTTC,CASRLTGGRINEQFF
TRBD1,TRBJ2-7,TRBV11-2,.,TGTGCCAGCAGATCACCGGGACAGGGCTCCTACGAGCAGTACTTC,CASRSPGQGSYEQYF
.,TRBJ2-3,TRBV11-2,many,TGTGCCAGCAGCTCCCGGGATACGCAGTATTTT,CASSSRDTQYF
.,TRBJ1-5,TRBV5-1,once,TGCGCCAGCAGCCCCGGGCAGGGTGACAATCAGCCCCAGCATTTT,CASSPGQGDNQPQHF
.,TRBJ1-2,TRBV4-3,.,TGCGCCAGCAGCCAAGATCCGGGTTGGTATGGCTACACCTTC,CASSQDPGWYGYTF
.,TRBJ2-3,TRBV5-1,.,TGCGCCAGCAGCTTAAGCCCCACAGATACGCAGTATTTT,CASSLSPTDTQYF
.,TRBJ1-2,TRBV11-2,.,TGTGCCACCTCGAGGGGCCGGACGGGGGACGATGGCTACACCTTC,CATSRGRTGDDGYTF
TRBD1,TRBJ1-1,TRBV18,.,TGTGCCAGCTCACCACGACAGGGCGCGAACACTGAAGCTTTCTTT,CASSPRQGANTEAFF
TRBD2,TRBJ2-4,TRBV2,.,TGTGCCAGCAGTCGGACTAGCGGGAACGCTTGGAACATTCAGTACTTC,CASSRTSGNAWNIQYF
TRBD1,TRBJ1-2,TRBV6-1,.,TGTGCCAGCAGTGATACGACAGGGGGCGCGAGACATGGCTACACCTTC,CASSDTTGGARHGYTF
TRBD1,TRBJ2-1,TRBV2,few,TGTGCCAGCAGTGAACAGGGACAGACCTACAATGAGCAGTTCTTC,CASSEQGQTYNEQFF
.,TRBJ1-4,TRBV19,.,TGTGCCAGTAGACCAGGGGTTACTAATGAAAAACTGTTTTTT,CASRPGVTNEKLFF
.,TRBJ2-5,TRBV7-3,.,TGTGCCAGCAGCTTGGGGCTAGGGGAGACCCAGTACTTC,CASSLGLGETQYF
.,TRBJ2-7,TRBV6-6,.,TGTGCCAGCAGTTACCGGGGCAGGGGCGCCTACGAGCAGTACTTC,CASSYRGRGAYEQYF
TRBD2,TRBJ2-7,TRBV7-9,.,TGTGCCAGCAGCACCCGGACTAGCGGGAGCGACGAGCAGTACTTC,CASSTRTSGSDEQYF
.,TRBJ2-3,TRBV28,.,TGTGCCAGCAGTGCCCCTAGGGGCACAGATACGCAGTATTTT,CASSAPRGTDTQYF
.,TRBJ2-1,TRBV9,.,TGTGCCAGCAGCGTAGTAGGGGATGAGCAGTTCTTC,CASSVVGDEQFF
TRBD2,TRBJ2-7,TRBV18,few,TGTGCCAGCTCACACGGACTAGCAGAGCAGTACTTC,CASSHGLAEQYF
.,TRBJ2-1,TRBV14,.,TGTGCCAGCAGCCGGACAGTGCAACAACTCGATGAGCAGTTCTTC,CASSRTVQQLDEQFF
.,TRBJ1-1,TRBV5-6,.,TGTGCCAGCCGGGGGAACACTGAAGCTTTCTTT,CASRGNTEAFF
.,TRBJ1-4,TRBV19,few,TGTGCCACCCTAGAGGACGGCGGTGAAAAACTGTTTTTT,CATLEDGGEKLFF
TRBD1,TRBJ2-2,TRBV19,.,TGTGCCAGTAGTATAGAGCTCAGGGGGCGCGACACCGGGGAGCTGTTTTTT,CASSIELRGRDTGELFF
.,TRBJ2-3,TRBV5-4,few,TGTGCCAGCAGCTTGGCCTCGGCAGATACGCAGTATTTT,CASSLASADTQYF
.,TRBJ2-5,TRBV20-1,many,TGCAGTGCTAGCATCAGGGAGACCCAGTACTTC,CSASIRETQYF
.,TRBJ2-7,TRBV5-1,.,TGCGCCAGCAGCTTGAAGGGTGAGGTGAAGCAGTACTTC,CASSLKGEVKQYF
TRBD2,TRBJ2-1,TRBV4-1,.,TGCGCCAGCAGCCAAGTATTGCGGACTAGCGGGAGGGATGAGCAGTTCTTC,CASSQVLRTSGRDEQFF
.,TRBJ1-1,TRBV18,.,TGTGCCAGCTCACCACCGAGCAGGTCGAACACTGAAGCTTTCTTT,CASSPPSRSNTEAFF